This T cell receptor (beta chain) was obtained from a study of T cell responses to AZD1222 COVID-19 vaccine. The ends were cut back, 0 bases at V and 4 bases at J, with 10 bases in the middle. Germline V gene lookup returns CDR1 SGHNT and CDR2 YENEEA. The CDR3 is 15 residues long. The method was immunoSEQ multiplex PCR; TCRdb's version includes in-frame clones alone and lacks a portion of them. The sample yields about 72,000 clones, roughly nine tenths seen once. This TCR derives from an adult who received the AZD1222 COVID-19 vaccine. The chain employs TRBV11-3 and TRBJ1-3; the D is unclear. Sequenced material: peripheral blood, taken 28 days after the second AZD1222 dose. The CDR3 sequence is CASSLDRTLGNTIYF. The CDR3 region has the DNA TGTGCCAGCAGCTTAGATCGGACCCTGGGAAACACCATATATTTT.